What follows is one T cell receptor (beta chain) and its context. Its antigen remains unknown. The data stem from a study of blood T cells in healthy people across ages. Across the study: T cells yielded about one barcoded beta molecule per two cells through template switching.

The authors extracted at least 6 micrograms of total RNA per sample. A second PCR, run for roughly 7 to 12 cycles, used a sample-barcoded 5' primer plus a J-beta primer mix. MiXCR, run by TCRdb on the 5' RACE reads, gives a single entry per CDR3 protein. This sample yields over 1,500,000 distinct CDR3 sequences, of which roughly two fifths are seen a single time; 23% belongs to the top ten. CDR3 length equals 13 residues. Germline assignment: CDR1 MNHEY and CDR2 SVGEGT. Findings and limits, study-wide: Fewer expanded clones and more diversity marked long-lived versus aged donors. It was found that TCR beta diversity correlated strongly with the percentage of naive T cells.

V and J are TRBV6-2 or TRBV6-3 and TRBJ2-5, with D possibly TRBD2 on 6 matching bases. The DNA end favors TRBJ2-7, so the J call may be wrong. The receptor comes from a human donor in good health. Sequenced sample: blood. CDR3 loop: CASKLGRSNEQYF. Here the CDR3 DNA reads TGTGCCAGCAAGTTGGGGAGGTCCAACGAGCAGTACTTC.